This TCR beta chain came from a study of technical replicates of blood from a handful of donors. Repertoires were generated with immunoSEQ multiplex PCR, while TCRdb's copy carries only in-frame clones and drops some. Among tens of thousands of clones listed, just under 95% were seen once. CDR3 length: 15 residues. CDR1 is SGHDN and CDR2 is FVKESK in the germline V gene. Trimming took 2 bases from V and 5 from J, leaving 16 bases between them. The sequencing sample was made of T cells isolated from PBMCs. The TCR originated in a human donor in good health. V and J are TRBV14 and TRBJ2-7; perhaps TRBD2 as D (6 bases). The CDR3 DNA reads as TGTGCCAGCAGCCAATCACCGGGAGTACGGAACGAGCAGTACTTC. Its translation is CASSQSPGVRNEQYF.